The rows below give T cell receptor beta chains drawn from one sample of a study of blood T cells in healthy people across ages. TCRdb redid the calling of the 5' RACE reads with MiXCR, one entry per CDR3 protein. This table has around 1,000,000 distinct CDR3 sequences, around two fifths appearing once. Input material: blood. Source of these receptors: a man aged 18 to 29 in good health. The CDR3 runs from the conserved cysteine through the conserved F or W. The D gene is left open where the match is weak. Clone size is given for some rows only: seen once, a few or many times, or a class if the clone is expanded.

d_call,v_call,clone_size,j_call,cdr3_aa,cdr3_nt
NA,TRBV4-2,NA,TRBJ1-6,CASSAGTSGGDSSYNSPLHF,TGTGCCAGCAGCGCCGGGACTTCCGGCGGCGATAGCTCCTATAATTCACCCCTCCACTTT
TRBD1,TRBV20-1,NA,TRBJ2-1,CSARDGTGEHNEQFF,TGCAGTGCTAGAGATGGGACAGGGGAGCACAATGAGCAGTTCTTC
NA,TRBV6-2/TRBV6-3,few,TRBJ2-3,CASSYVPESPQYF,TGTGCCAGCAGTTACGTCCCCGAGAGCCCGCAGTATTTT
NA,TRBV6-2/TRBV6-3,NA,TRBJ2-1,CASSYSRQEVEYEQFF,TGTGCCAGCAGTTACTCGAGACAGGAGGTGGAGTATGAGCAGTTCTTC
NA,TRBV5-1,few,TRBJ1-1,CASSSRGSRDTEAFF,TGCGCCAGCAGCTCGAGAGGCTCGCGGGACACTGAAGCTTTCTTT
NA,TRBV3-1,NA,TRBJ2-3,CASSQDWGLMSTDTQYF,TGTGCCAGCAGCCAAGATTGGGGCCTCATGAGTACAGATACGCAGTATTTT
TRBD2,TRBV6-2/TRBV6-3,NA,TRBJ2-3,CASSYTPGLAGGQDTQYF,TGTGCCAGCAGTTACACACCCGGACTAGCGGGGGGGCAAGATACGCAGTATTTT
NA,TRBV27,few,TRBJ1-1,CASLRSADYTEAFF,TGTGCCAGCCTCCGATCCGCTGACTACACTGAAGCTTTCTTT
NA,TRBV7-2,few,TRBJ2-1,CASSLDWPPHEQFF,TGTGCCAGCAGCTTAGATTGGCCACCCCATGAGCAGTTCTTC
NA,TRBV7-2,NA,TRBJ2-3,CASSPGPYVEDTQYF,TGTGCCAGCAGTCCCGGGCCCTACGTAGAAGATACGCAGTATTTT
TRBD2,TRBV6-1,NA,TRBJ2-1,CANGRGVSYNEQFF,TGTGCCAACGGACGGGGGGTCTCCTACAATGAGCAGTTCTTC
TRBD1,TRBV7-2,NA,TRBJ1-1,CASSLVQGGRNTEAFF,TGTGCCAGCAGCTTAGTACAGGGGGGCCGGAACACTGAAGCTTTCTTT
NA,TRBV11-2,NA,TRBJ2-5,CASSSTAETQYF,TGTGCCAGCAGCTCAACAGCAGAGACCCAGTACTTC
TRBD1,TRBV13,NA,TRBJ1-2,CASTTPTGNYGYTF,TGTGCCAGCACCACTCCGACAGGGAACTATGGCTACACCTTC
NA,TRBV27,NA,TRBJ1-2,CASSLRPDGHYGYTF,TGTGCCAGCAGTTTAAGGCCCGACGGACACTATGGCTACACCTTC